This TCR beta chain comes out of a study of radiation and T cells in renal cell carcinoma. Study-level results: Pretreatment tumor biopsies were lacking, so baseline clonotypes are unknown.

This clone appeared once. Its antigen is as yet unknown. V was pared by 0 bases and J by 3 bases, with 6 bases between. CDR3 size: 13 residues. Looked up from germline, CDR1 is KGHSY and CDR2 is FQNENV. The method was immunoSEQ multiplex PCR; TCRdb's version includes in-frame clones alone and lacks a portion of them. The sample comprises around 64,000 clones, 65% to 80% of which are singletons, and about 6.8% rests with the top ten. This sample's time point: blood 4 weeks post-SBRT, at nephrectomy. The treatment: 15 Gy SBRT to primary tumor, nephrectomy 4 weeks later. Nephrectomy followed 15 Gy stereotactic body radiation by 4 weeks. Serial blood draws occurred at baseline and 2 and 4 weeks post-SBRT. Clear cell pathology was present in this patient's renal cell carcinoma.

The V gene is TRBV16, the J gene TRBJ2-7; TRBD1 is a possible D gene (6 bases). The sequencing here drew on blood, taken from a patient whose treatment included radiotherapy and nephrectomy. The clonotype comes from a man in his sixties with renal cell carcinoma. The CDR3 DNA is TGTGCCAGCAGCCAATCCAGGGGCTACGAGCAGTACTTC. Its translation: CASSQSRGYEQYF.